This T cell receptor beta chain was recorded in a study of shared clonotypes between healthy human individuals. General study points: Donors were few, which limited the genetic and exposure-history diversity represented. Compared with memory subsets, naive subsets generally had larger estimated richness.

This clone was picked up one time. Antigen: not known. There were no recent acute infections or vaccinations among the donors, who were healthy HIV-negative adults. DNA at about 210 ng, about 30,000 T cell genomes, went into sorted-subset replicate PCRs. Method: immunoSEQ multiplex PCR; TCRdb's copy keeps in-frame clones and lacks some. The sample records about 2 million clones, 90% to 95% being singletons. V lost 8 bases and J lost 9; bases outside the gene matches: 13. Germline V lookup: CDR1 SQVTM, CDR2 ANQGSEA. The CDR3 consists of 14 residues. The J gene is TRBJ2-1, the V gene TRBV29-1; 10 nucleotides align to TRBD1. This TCR was recovered from a man aged 18 to 35 in good health. Sequencing was carried out using naive CD4+ T cells sorted from blood. Subset noted: CD45RA+ positively selected. The chain's CDR3 is CSSLVGQGIGEQFF. DNA of the CDR3: TGCAGCTCCCTCGTGGGACAGGGGATTGGTGAGCAGTTCTTC.